This TCR beta chain is drawn from a study of control samples from healthy donors and cancer patients. The CDR3 covers 13 residues. Trimming removed 5 bases at V and 0 bases at J, with 6 bases between. CDR1 and CDR2 (germline): SGDLS, YYNGEE. Clones were sequenced by immunoSEQ multiplex PCR, and TCRdb holds only the in-frame ones, with some missing. The sample holds about 17,000 clones, about 88% seen once. Sequenced input: PBMCs. This receptor was identified in a man in his sixties with head and neck cancer. The V and J genes are TRBV9 and TRBJ2-1; D unclear. The CDR3 region has the DNA TGTGCCAGCAGAGGTAGCTCCTACAATGAGCAGTTCTTC. Translating gives CASRGSSYNEQFF.